This TCR beta chain was sequenced during a study of OX40 agonist ivuxolimab in advanced cancers. Overall study findings and caveats: The mean number of expanded clones was higher in CD8+ T cells than in CD4+.

TCRdb's table, derived via immunoSEQ multiplex PCR, lists solely in-frame clones and lacks some. The data show tens of thousands of clones, with roughly 90% seen just once and approximately 5% held by the top ten. This clone was observed once. Its target is not known. Trimming cost V 4 bases and J 7 bases, with 18 bases left between them. Germline CDR1 reads SGDLS; CDR2 reads YYNGEE. The CDR3 has 16 residues. This sample comprised CD4+ or CD8+ T cells sorted from blood, obtained in a trial of the OX40 agonist ivuxolimab. This chain uses TRBV9 with TRBJ1-6; the D gene is possibly TRBD1 (6 bases). The TCR sequence derives from an adult with an advanced solid tumor such as melanoma, head and neck, liver or kidney cancer. DNA of the CDR3: TGTGCCAGCAGCCACCAAGGGGGGGAGAGGAATTCACCCCTCCACTTT. Amino acid sequence: CASSHQGGERNSPLHF. The full variable domain, with the rest looked up from reference TRBV9 and TRBJ1-6, is DSGVTQTPKHLITATGQRVTLRCSPRSGDLSVYWYQQSLDQGLQFLIQYYNGEERAKGNILERFSAQQFPDLHSELNLSSLELGDSALYFCASSHQGGERNSPLHFGNGTRLTVT.